A single T cell receptor beta chain is shown here with its context. Its antigen remains unidentified. The CDR3 is made up of 16 amino acids. CDR1 is KGHSH, CDR2 LQKENI, per germline. Trimming removed 1 base from V and 0 bases from J, with 10 bases in between. Expressed TCRB transcripts were sequenced, since all the RNA that had been isolated was reverse transcribed. Sequencing produced, on average, approximately 970,000 reads for the stem cell-like memory T cell samples. TCRdb's copy holds only in-frame clones and misses some; the assay was immunoSEQ multiplex PCR. In the table there are under 90,000 clones, about 32% of which are singletons. The data were taken from a study of beta chain features in type 1 diabetes. Study conclusions and caveats: Within each of all four CD4+ subsets, Type 1 diabetes patients had TCRB CDR3s that were moderately but significantly shorter. Patients' naive, central memory and regulatory TCRB repertoires appeared more alike than those of healthy donors. Type 1 diabetes patients showed fewer insertions and more deletions at VDJ junctions.

This clonotype was obtained from a woman between 18 and 29 years old in good health. The genes are TRBV18 and TRBJ1-5, with D unclear. The sequenced sample was stem cell memory CD4+ T cells from blood. The CDR3 spells CASSPRVDYSNQPQHF. The CDR3 nucleotides are TGTGCCAGCTCACCACGGGTAGACTATAGCAATCAGCCCCAGCATTTT.